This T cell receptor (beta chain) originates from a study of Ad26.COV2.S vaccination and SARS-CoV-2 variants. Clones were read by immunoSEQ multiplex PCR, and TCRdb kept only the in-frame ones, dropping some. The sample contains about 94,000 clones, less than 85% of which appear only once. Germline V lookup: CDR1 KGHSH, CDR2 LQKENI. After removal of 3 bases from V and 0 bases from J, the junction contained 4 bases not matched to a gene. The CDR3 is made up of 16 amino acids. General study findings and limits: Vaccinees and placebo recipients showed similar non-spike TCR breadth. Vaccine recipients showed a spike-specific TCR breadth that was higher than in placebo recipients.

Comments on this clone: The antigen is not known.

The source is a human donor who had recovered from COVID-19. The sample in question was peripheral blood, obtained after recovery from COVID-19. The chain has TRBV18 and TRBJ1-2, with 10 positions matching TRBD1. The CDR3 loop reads CASSPGQGTANYGYTF. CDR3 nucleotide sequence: TGTGCCAGCTCACCGGGACAGGGGACAGCTAACTATGGCTACACCTTC.